This T cell receptor (beta chain) was identified in a study of shared clonotypes between healthy human individuals. The study, taken as a whole, reports: Donor scarcity curtailed the genetic and exposure-history diversity represented herein. With several donors compared, 4.5% to 6.5% of naive CD4 clonotypes were shared.

Comment on this clone: As yet, its antigen is unknown.

Profiling relied on immunoSEQ multiplex PCR, and the TCRdb table lists in-frame clones only, not all of them. The table includes hundreds of thousands of clones, approximately 95% detected once. The CDR3 extends over 11 amino acids. Germline CDR1 reads MNHEY; CDR2 reads SVGAGI. The ends were cut back, 8 bases at V and 8 bases at J, with 12 bases in the middle. Naive CD8 cells were CD45RO-negative, positively selected for CCR7, excluding terminally differentiated effector memory CD45RA+ cells. The TCR originated in a woman aged 25 to 39 in good health. The sample comprised naive CD8+ T cells sorted from blood. J is TRBJ1-1 and V is TRBV6-5; no clear D gene. CDR3 amino acids: CASLNAEEAFF. CDR3 DNA: TGTGCCAGCCTAAACGCTGAGGAAGCTTTCTTT.